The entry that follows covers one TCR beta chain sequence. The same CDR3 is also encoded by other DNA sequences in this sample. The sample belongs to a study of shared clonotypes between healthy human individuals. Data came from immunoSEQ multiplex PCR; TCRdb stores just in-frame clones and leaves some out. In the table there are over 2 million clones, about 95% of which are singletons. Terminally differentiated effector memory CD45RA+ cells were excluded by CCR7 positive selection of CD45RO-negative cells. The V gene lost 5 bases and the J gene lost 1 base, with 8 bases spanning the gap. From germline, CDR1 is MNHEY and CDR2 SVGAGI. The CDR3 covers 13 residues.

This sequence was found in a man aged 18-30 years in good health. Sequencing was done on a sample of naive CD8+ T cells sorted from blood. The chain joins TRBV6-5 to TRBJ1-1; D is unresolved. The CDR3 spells CASSPPGNTEAFF. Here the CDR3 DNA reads TGTGCCAGCAGTCCCCCAGGGAACACTGAAGCTTTCTTT.